These 16 T cell receptor beta chains share one sample of origin, sequenced in a study of cytomegalovirus exposure and HLA in healthy donors. Amplification used 60 Vbeta primers and 13 Jbeta primers. The method was immunoSEQ multiplex PCR; TCRdb's version includes in-frame clones alone and lacks a portion of them. The data contain more than 150,000 clones, about 90% of them singletons. The sequencing sample was made of PBMCs. The source is a girl less than two years old in good health and CMV-seronegative.

CDR3 sequence (DNA): TGTGCCACCAGCAGAGCGGGGACACCAGCTAACTATGGCTACACCTTC. It specifies CATSRAGTPANYGYTF. V and J are TRBV15 and TRBJ1-2, with a tentative D call TRBD1 (6 bases). Germline values: CDR1 LNHNV, CDR2 YYDKDF (reference sequence). This CDR3 comprises 16 residues. Trimming removed 1 base from V and 0 bases from J, with 12 bases in between.

This clone is a singleton in its sample. J is TRBJ2-7 and V is TRBV6-1, with 7 bases aligning to TRBD2. Unmatched junction bases numbered 2, after V lost 2 bases and J lost 4 bases. The CDR3 has 13 residues. CDR1 is MNHNS, CDR2 SASEGT, per germline. CDR3: CASSEMGGYEQYF. Here the CDR3 DNA reads TGTGCCAGCAGTGAAATGGGGGGGTACGAGCAGTACTTC.

This clone was picked up a small number of times. V is TRBV19 and J is TRBJ1-1; possibly TRBD1 for D (6 bases). The CDR3 has 15 amino acids. In germline, CDR1 is LNHDA, CDR2 SQIVND (reference sequence). V lost 4 bases and J 0 bases, leaving 12 bases between the germline ends. CDR3 residues: CASSTPGQLNTEAFF. The CDR3 DNA reads as TGTGCCAGTAGTACGCCGGGACAACTGAACACTGAAGCTTTCTTT. The complete variable domain, with remaining parts taken from reference TRBV19 and TRBJ1-1, reads DGGITQSPKYLFRKEGQNVTLSCEQNLNHDAMYWYRQDPGQGLRLIYYSQIVNDFQKGDIAEGYSVSREKKESFPLTVTSAQKNPTAFYLCASSTPGQLNTEAFFGQGTRLTVV.

The chain is built from TRBV7-2 and TRBJ2-7, with 14 bases aligning to TRBD2. CDR3 length equals 19 residues. Germline loops: CDR1 SGHTA, CDR2 FQGNSA. J lost 1 base, V lost 4 bases, and 12 bases had no gene match. The CDR3 DNA reads as TGTGCCAGCAGCTCGCCGACTAGCGGGAGGGCCTGGATATCCTACGAGCAGTACTTC. Translating gives CASSSPTSGRAWISYEQYF.

The chain employs TRBV2 and TRBJ2-3; 10 nucleotides agree with TRBD1. With V trimmed by 6 bases and J by 4 bases, 13 bases remained unmatched. Germline CDR1 reads SNHLY; CDR2 reads FYNNEI. The length of the CDR3 is 17 residues. Here the CDR3 DNA reads TGTGCCAGCAGGGGAAACCCGGGACAGGGGAATTCAGATACGCAGTATTTT. It translates to CASRGNPGQGNSDTQYF. The complete variable domain, with remaining parts taken from reference TRBV2 and TRBJ2-3, reads EPEVTQTPSHQVTQMGQEVILRCVPISNHLYFYWYRQILGQKVEFLVSFYNNEISEKSEIFDDQFSVERPDGSNFTLKIRSTKLEDSAMYFCASRGNPGQGNSDTQYFGPGTRLTVL.

As regards this clone: At one of its ends the junction is not consistent with the germline gene, which may arise from a read error. The chain joins TRBV4-1 to TRBJ1-3; tentative D call: TRBD1 (5 bases). The germline V gene encodes CDR1 MGHRA and CDR2 YSYEKL. The length of the CDR3 is 18 residues. The CDR3 spells CASGQDPIGGDSGNTIYF. The CDR3 nucleotides read TGCGCCAGCGGCCAAGATCCGATTGGGGGGGACTCTGGAAACACCATATATTTT.

The chain joins TRBV5-5 to TRBJ2-7, with D unclear. The ends were cut back, 4 bases at V and 0 bases at J, with 8 bases in the middle. CDR1 is SGHKS, CDR2 YYEKEE, per germline (reference sequence). The CDR3 covers 13 residues. CDR3 sequence: CASSVLGSYEQYF. The CDR3 DNA follows: TGTGCCAGCAGCGTCCTCGGCTCCTACGAGCAGTACTTC.

The chain is built from TRBV2 and TRBJ2-1, with TRBD1 matching 10 bases. The CDR3 covers 16 residues. CDR1 and CDR2 (germline): SNHLY, FYNNEI. V was clipped by 11 bases and J by 5 bases; unmatched bases: 15. The CDR3 DNA follows: TGTGCCCGACACTCCGGTGGGACAGGGGATCACAATGAGCAGTTCTTC. Its protein product is CARHSGGTGDHNEQFF.

V gene TRBV5-6 combines with J gene TRBJ2-3, with TRBD1 matching over 9 bases. Germline V gives CDR1 SGHDT, CDR2 YYEEEE. The CDR3 length is 16 residues. V gave up 4 bases and J gave up 4 bases; unmatched junction bases: 10. The CDR3 here is CASSMGTGLIPDTQYF. In DNA form, the CDR3 reads TGTGCCAGCAGCATGGGGACAGGGTTGATCCCAGATACGCAGTATTTT.

J is TRBJ1-1 and V is TRBV19; a weak D match, TRBD1 (5 bases). This CDR3 is built from 12 residues. Germline CDR1 LNHDA, CDR2 SQIVND (reference sequence). With 2 bases removed from V and 7 bases from J, the gap between germline ends came to 8 bases. The CDR3 DNA reads as TGTGCCAGTAGTATATCCAGGGATGAAGCTTTCTTT. It is translated as CASSISRDEAFF.

V usage is TRBV30 and J usage is TRBJ2-5; D remains ambiguous. The germline V gene encodes CDR1 GTSNPN and CDR2 SVGIG (reference sequence). V was trimmed by 2 bases and J by 4 bases, leaving 14 bases between them. The CDR3 totals 14 residues. The CDR3 sequence is CAWSRTNNLETQYF. The CDR3, as DNA: TGTGCCTGGAGTCGAACGAACAATTTAGAGACCCAGTACTTC.

This clone was counted once. V gene TRBV7-2 combines with J gene TRBJ1-1; tentative D call: TRBD1 (5 bases). V gave up 0 bases and J gave up 3 bases, with 14 bases separating them. Germline lookup yields CDR1 SGHTA and CDR2 FQGNSA. This CDR3 contains 16 residues. CDR3 in DNA: TGTGCCAGCAGCTTAGCGCCGGTTGGGGCCGACACTGAAGCTTTCTTT. Protein product: CASSLAPVGADTEAFF.

This chain joins TRBV11-2 and TRBJ1-1; 9 bases map to TRBD1. This CDR3 spans 15 amino acids. Germline CDR1 SGHAT, CDR2 FQNNGV. V shed 5 bases, J shed 2 bases, and the junction held 6 bases outside the gene matches. The CDR3 nucleotides read TGTGCCAGCAGCACCGGACAGGGGATAAACACTGAAGCTTTCTTT. Protein sequence: CASSTGQGINTEAFF.

The chain carries TRBV6-6 and TRBJ2-7; no clear D gene. This CDR3 contains 14 residues. Deletions cut 0 bases from V and 9 bases from J, with 15 bases between. Germline V gene lookup returns CDR1 MNHNY and CDR2 SVGAGI (reference sequence). CDR3 loop: CASSYSSEPLGQYF. The CDR3 region has the DNA TGTGCCAGCAGTTACTCGTCGGAGCCTTTAGGGCAGTACTTC.

There are a few counts of this clone. The chain's CDR3 is CASSEWELRGEQFF. DNA for the CDR3: TGTGCCAGCAGCGAATGGGAGCTCCGAGGTGAGCAGTTCTTC. This chain uses TRBV7-9 with TRBJ2-1; D possibly corresponds to TRBD2 (5 bases). The CDR3 covers 14 residues. The germline gives CDR1 SEHNR, CDR2 FQNEAQ (reference sequence). V was pared by 5 bases and J by 9 bases, with 17 bases between.

The gene calls are TRBV7-6 and TRBJ2-1; TRBD2 matches at 9 bases. Germline loops: CDR1 SGHVS, CDR2 FNYEAQ. Germline trimming cut 1 base from V and 2 bases from J; bases unmatched to any gene: 3. The CDR3 is 16 residues long. The CDR3 nucleotides are TGTGCCAGCAGCTTAGTTGCGGGGGGGGCCTACAATGAGCAGTTCTTC. Protein: CASSLVAGGAYNEQFF.